This TCR beta chain comes out of a study of T cells in Graves' hyperthyroidism and ophthalmopathy. As for the study in general: Peripheral blood draws took place at initial diagnosis, ahead of any treatment.

V gave up 0 bases and J gave up 5 bases, with 11 bases separating them. This CDR3 is built from 15 residues. Germline V gives CDR1 SGDLS, CDR2 YYNGEE. Researchers amplified the TCR beta CDR3 regions from RNA transcripts. TCR CDR3 underwent first-round RT-PCR with the HTBI primer set. TCRdb re-called the multiplex PCR reads with MiXCR, one entry per CDR3 protein. The table lists some 530,000 distinct CDR3 sequences, approximately 23% of them singletons. Sequenced: blood. The chain carries TRBV9 and TRBJ2-2; D ambiguous. This TCR came from a woman between 65 and 79 years old with Graves' ophthalmopathy. CDR3 sequence reads: CASSVANSVTGELFF. CDR3 sequence (DNA): TGTGCCAGCAGCGTAGCTAACAGCGTGACCGGGGAGCTGTTTTTT.